What follows are 17 T cell receptor beta chains derived from one specimen sequenced in a study of human thymus T cells. Data came from immunoSEQ multiplex PCR; TCRdb stores just in-frame clones and leaves some out. The table shows about 50,000 clones, with just under 95% occurring only once. The sample comprised blood. The receptor source for this set is a girl under three years old with a congenital heart defect but otherwise immunologically healthy.

The rearrangement joins TRBV19 to TRBJ1-5; TRBD1 agrees at 9 bases. Germline V gene data show CDR1 as LNHDA and CDR2 as SQIVND (reference sequence). The ends lost 7 bases at V and 4 bases at J; junction bases unmatched: 8. The CDR3 is 15 amino acids. This CDR3 reads CASTPTGGLNQPQHF. CDR3 nucleotides: TGTGCCAGTACCCCGACAGGGGGATTAAATCAGCCCCAGCATTTT.

This chain joins TRBV4-3 and TRBJ1-3, with unresolved D. Deletions cut 0 bases from V and 4 bases from J, with 10 bases between. The CDR3 has 15 amino acids. The germline V gene has CDR1 LGHNA and CDR2 YSLEER. The CDR3 loop reads CASSQEGSSGNTIYF. The CDR3 bases are TGCGCCAGCAGCCAAGAGGGCAGCTCGGGAAACACCATATATTTT.

V is TRBV5-4 and J is TRBJ2-5; TRBD2 aligns across 8 bases. This CDR3 is built from 16 residues. The germline CDR1 and CDR2 sequences are SGHNT and YYREEE (reference sequence). V dropped 4 bases and J dropped 0; count of bases not matched to a gene: 8. CDR3 DNA sequence: TGTGCCAGCAGCCGAAGCGGGAGTTCGTACCAAGAGACCCAGTACTTC. Translated, it gives CASSRSGSSYQETQYF.

This chain connects TRBV27 to TRBJ1-5, with D hard to call. The V gene's germline CDR1 is MNHEY and CDR2 SMNVEV (reference sequence). Trimming removed 1 base at V and 4 bases at J, with 8 bases between. This CDR3 is 14 amino acids long. In DNA form, the CDR3 reads TGTGCCAGCAGTTTATTTCCGGGAAATCAGCCCCAGCATTTT. This sequence encodes CASSLFPGNQPQHF.

The V call is TRBV19, the J call TRBJ2-1, with 9 bases fitting TRBD2. Germline V gene data show CDR1 as LNHDA and CDR2 as SQIVND (reference sequence). CDR3 length: 18 residues. The V segment lost 4 bases and the J segment 4 bases; nucleotides outside the gene matches: 14. The CDR3 here is CASSTQTSGSTLYNEQFF. CDR3 nucleotide sequence: TGTGCCAGTAGTACTCAGACTAGCGGTTCCACCCTATACAATGAGCAGTTCTTC.

This sequence joins TRBV28 and TRBJ1-2; D gene ambiguous. The CDR3 consists of 13 residues. Germline CDR1 MDHEN, CDR2 SYDVKM. The germline V and J ends were trimmed by 7 bases and 0 bases, with 9 bases remaining between them. Here the CDR3 reads CASTSTPNYGYTF. The CDR3 nucleotides are TGTGCCAGCACCTCGACACCTAACTATGGCTACACCTTC.

The chain has TRBV7-6 and TRBJ2-7; 13 nucleotides align to TRBD2. There are 15 residues in the CDR3. With 4 bases clipped from V and 6 bases from J, the junction kept 6 bases outside the gene matches. CDR1 and CDR2 (germline): SGHVS, FNYEAQ. CDR3 in amino acids: CASSSGTSGTREQYF. CDR3 in DNA: TGTGCCAGCAGCTCTGGGACTAGCGGGACTCGCGAGCAGTACTTC.

The chain is built from TRBV28 and TRBJ1-3; perhaps TRBD1 as D (6 bases). The CDR3 sequence is 13 residues long. Per germline, CDR1 MDHEN and CDR2 SYDVKM. V was pared by 6 bases and J by 8 bases, with 14 bases between. CDR3 protein: CASRFDRRYTIYF. Here the CDR3 DNA reads TGTGCCAGCAGGTTTGACAGGAGATACACCATATATTTT.

The chain carries TRBV7-9 and TRBJ1-2; no firm D call. V shed 3 bases and J shed 1 base, with 6 bases lying between them. The CDR3 is 13 amino acids. Germline CDR1 SEHNR, CDR2 FQNEAQ (reference sequence). The CDR3 reads CASSLDLNYGYTF. The CDR3 nucleotides are TGTGCCAGCAGCTTGGATCTTAACTATGGCTACACCTTC.

A word on this clone: This specimen includes other DNA sequences encoding the same CDR3. This chain connects TRBV7-2 to TRBJ1-5, with D uncertain. The V gene's germline CDR1 is SGHTA and CDR2 FQGNSA. This CDR3 is built from 12 residues. V was trimmed by 3 bases and J by 4 bases, leaving 4 bases between them. The CDR3 DNA sequence: TGTGCCAGCAGCTTCGGAAATCAGCCCCAGCATTTT. Its translation is CASSFGNQPQHF.

The rearrangement links TRBV7-9 to TRBJ2-1; TRBD2 matches at 8 bases. The V segment lost 0 bases and the J segment 9 bases; nucleotides outside the gene matches: 7. CDR1 is SEHNR, CDR2 FQNEAQ, per germline (reference sequence). CDR3 length: 15 residues. Here the CDR3 reads CASSLALTSDGEQFF. Written as DNA, the CDR3 is TGTGCCAGCAGCTTAGCCCTGACTAGCGATGGTGAGCAGTTCTTC.

This clone showed up just once. The CDR3 DNA sequence: TGTGCCACCAGGCAGGGGGCCTACAATGAGCAGTTCTTC. Translation: CATRQGAYNEQFF. The gene calls are TRBV15 and TRBJ2-1; TRBD1 matches 7 bases. The germline V gene has CDR1 LNHNV and CDR2 YYDKDF (reference sequence). This CDR3 spans 13 amino acids. The ends lost 6 bases at V and 2 bases at J; junction bases unmatched: 1.

This clone was seen only once. The CDR3 protein is CASSFPGDGELFF. CDR3 DNA: TGTGCCAGCAGCTTCCCGGGGGACGGGGAGCTGTTTTTT. The V call is TRBV27, the J call TRBJ2-2; a weak D match, TRBD2 (6 bases). The CDR3 covers 13 residues. Germline CDR1 and CDR2: MNHEY and SMNVEV (reference sequence). V was clipped by 6 bases and J by 7 bases, with 12 bases between them.

The chain uses TRBV5-6 and TRBJ1-5, with TRBD1 identical over 8 bases. The germline V gene encodes CDR1 SGHDT and CDR2 YYEEEE. J lost 3 bases, V lost 4 bases, and 6 bases had no gene match. CDR3 length: 15 residues. Here the CDR3 reads CASSQTGANNQPQHF. The CDR3 bases are TGTGCCAGCAGCCAGACAGGGGCAAACAATCAGCCCCAGCATTTT.

The V and J genes are TRBV19 and TRBJ2-5, with 14 positions matching TRBD2. Germline CDR1 is LNHDA and CDR2 is SQIVND (reference sequence). Germline trimming cut 5 bases from V and 5 bases from J; bases unmatched to any gene: 7. CDR3 size: 16 residues. The CDR3 DNA reads as TGTGCCAGTAGTCCCGGGACTAGCGGGAGAGGGGAGACCCAGTACTTC. Translated: CASSPGTSGRGETQYF.

V usage is TRBV2 and J usage is TRBJ1-4, with a possible D match to TRBD1 (5 bases). The CDR3 length is 16 residues. Per germline, CDR1 SNHLY and CDR2 FYNNEI. The germline V and J ends were trimmed by 8 bases and 3 bases, with 19 bases remaining between them. DNA for the CDR3: TGTGCCAGCCGAAGTGGCAGGGAAGCGGCTAATGAAAAACTGTTTTTT. This sequence encodes CASRSGREAANEKLFF.

The V gene is TRBV28, the J gene TRBJ2-7, with TRBD2 identical over 15 bases. The ends lost 6 bases at V and 4 bases at J; junction bases unmatched: 10. CDR3 length equals 17 residues. Germline-derived CDR1 and CDR2 are MDHEN and SYDVKM. The CDR3 spells CASRTGTSGRIGYEQYF. DNA of the CDR3: TGTGCCAGCAGGACAGGGACTAGCGGGAGGATCGGTTACGAGCAGTACTTC.